A selection of T cell receptor beta chains follows, all from one sample in a study of OX40 agonist ivuxolimab in advanced cancers. Libraries were prepared by immunoSEQ multiplex PCR; TCRdb keeps only in-frame clonotypes and omits some of them. The sample gives some 74,000 clones, 80% to 95% of which show up once; around 6.5% is in the top ten. The sequenced sample was CD4+ or CD8+ T cells sorted from blood, obtained in a trial of the OX40 agonist ivuxolimab. All receptors derive from an adult with an advanced solid tumor such as melanoma, head and neck, liver or kidney cancer. Each CDR3 is given with its conserved first and last residue. A D gene is named only where the DNA matches it firmly. Only some rows state a clone size, as once, few, many or a class for expanded clones.

>.|.|TRBJ2-5|TRBV28
CASSLYLWETQYF
TGTGCCAGCAGTTTATATCTATGGGAGACCCAGTACTTC
>TRBD2|once|TRBJ2-7|TRBV10-1
CASWETGREETSARYEQYF
TGCGCCAGCTGGGAAACAGGGAGGGAAGAGACTAGCGCCCGTTACGAGCAGTACTTC
>TRBD1|.|TRBJ1-2|TRBV7-9
CASSLSGSGGGYGYTF
TGTGCCAGCAGCTTATCAGGGTCAGGGGGTGGATATGGCTACACCTTC
>TRBD2|.|TRBJ2-6|TRBV6-1
CASSDRLAGVTGANVLTF
TGTGCCAGCAGTGACAGGCTAGCGGGAGTCACTGGGGCCAACGTCCTGACTTTC
>.|.|TRBJ2-7|TRBV5-1
CASSLARGIYEQYF
TGCGCCAGCAGCTTGGCGCGGGGAATCTACGAGCAGTACTTC
>.|.|TRBJ1-3|TRBV5-1
CASHPGGTGNTIYF
TGCGCCAGCCACCCGGGGGGCACAGGAAACACCATATATTTT
>.|.|TRBJ1-4|TRBV9
CASSVGGVGEKLFF
TGTGCCAGCAGCGTAGGAGGGGTAGGTGAAAAACTGTTTTTT
>TRBD1|.|TRBJ1-6|TRBV14
CASSQRTGGSNSPLHF
TGTGCCAGCAGCCAACGGACAGGGGGCTCAAATTCACCCCTCCACTTT
>TRBD1|.|TRBJ1-2|TRBV6-1
CASSEGTAHYGYTF
TGTGCCAGCAGTGAGGGGACAGCCCACTATGGCTACACCTTC
>.|.|TRBJ2-7|TRBV11-3
CASSAGASYEQYF
TGTGCCAGCAGCGCCGGGGCTTCCTACGAGCAGTACTTC
>.|once|TRBJ1-1|TRBV5-4
CASSLEAENTEAFF
TGTGCCAGCAGCTTGGAGGCAGAGAACACTGAAGCTTTCTTT
>.|.|TRBJ2-3|TRBV10-3
CAISGALGFTDTQYF
TGTGCCATCAGTGGGGCCTTAGGCTTCACAGATACGCAGTATTTT
>.|.|TRBJ2-1|TRBV28
CATREGGSYNEQFF
TGTGCCACCCGGGAAGGGGGATCCTACAATGAGCAGTTCTTC
>.|.|TRBJ2-7|TRBV7-8
CASSLTDSYEQYF
TGTGCCAGCAGCTTAACTGATTCCTACGAGCAGTACTTC
>.|.|TRBJ2-2|TRBV11-2
CASSSVGPPGPGELFF
TGTGCCAGCAGCTCAGTCGGGCCCCCGGGCCCCGGGGAGCTGTTTTTT
>TRBD2|.|TRBJ2-3|TRBV9
CASSVGGLAGEDHRTQYF
TGTGCCAGCAGCGTAGGAGGACTAGCGGGAGAGGATCACAGGACGCAGTATTTT